A single sample gave rise to the 6 T cell receptor beta chains below, sequenced in a study of T cells in Graves' hyperthyroidism and ophthalmopathy. TCR beta CDR3 regions were amplified from RNA. Researchers ran a first-round RT-PCR on the TCR CDR3 using the HTBI primer set. In TCRdb, the multiplex PCR reads were re-called with MiXCR into one record per CDR3 protein. The sample consists of about 400,000 distinct CDR3 sequences, about 14% of them appearing once. Material for sequencing was blood. These receptors all come from a woman in her twenties or thirties with Graves' ophthalmopathy.

This clonotype was counted ten times or more. The J gene is TRBJ1-5, the V gene TRBV2, with D possibly matching TRBD1 (5 bases). The V gene's germline CDR1 is SNHLY and CDR2 FYNNEI. V gave up 7 bases and J gave up 1 base, with 17 bases separating them. The CDR3 sequence is 16 residues long. This CDR3 is CASTVLGEGSNQPQHF. CDR3 nucleotide sequence: TGTGCCAGCACCGTACTGGGGGAGGGGAGCAATCAGCCCCAGCATTTT.

Ten or more counts support this clonotype. The chain combines TRBV27 with TRBJ2-1; the D gene is possibly TRBD2 (6 bases). The V gene's germline CDR1 is MNHEY and CDR2 SMNVEV (reference sequence). CDR3 length equals 14 residues. The V end was cut by 5 bases, the J end by 6 bases, with 14 bases between. In DNA form, the CDR3 reads TGTGCCAGCAGTCCCTCGACTAGTTCCAATGAGCAGTTCTTC. Protein sequence: CASSPSTSSNEQFF.

This clonotype was seen ten or more times. This chain joins TRBV30 and TRBJ1-3, with D possibly being TRBD1 (6 bases). V was cut by 1 base and J by 5 bases, with 9 bases left in between. CDR3 size: 13 residues. CDR1 GTSNPN and CDR2 SVGIG come from the germline V gene (reference sequence). In nucleotides, the CDR3 is TGTGCCTGGAGTGAAACAGGGAGAAACACCATATATTTT. Amino acid sequence: CAWSETGRNTIYF.

This clonotype turned up a few times. The CDR3 sequence is CASSRETSGGVLTRPYEQYF. Written as DNA, the CDR3 is TGTGCCAGCAGCCGAGAGACTAGCGGGGGGGTCCTAACTCGCCCCTACGAGCAGTACTTC. This sequence joins TRBV3-1 and TRBJ2-7, with 14 bases matching TRBD2. The CDR3 extends over 20 amino acids. The germline CDR1 and CDR2 sequences are LGHDT and YNNKEL (reference sequence). V shed 4 bases and J 2 bases; nucleotides not matched to a gene: 16.

This clonotype appeared many times. J is TRBJ2-3 and V is TRBV6-2 or TRBV6-3; 12 bases line up with TRBD2. The CDR3 totals 15 residues. Germline V CDR1 and CDR2: MNHEY, SVGEGT. Trimming at V came to 4 bases and at J to 2 bases, leaving 1 base not matched to a gene. The CDR3: CASSWTSGDTDTQYF. DNA of the CDR3: TGTGCCAGCAGTTGGACTAGCGGGGACACAGATACGCAGTATTTT.

As DNA, the CDR3 is TGTGCCTGGAGGCGATGTAGGGCCCGTAGCAATCAGCCCCAGCATTTT. Its protein is CAWRRCRARSNQPQHF. The chain couples TRBV30 to TRBJ1-5; D is unclear. Germline CDR1 reads GTSNPN; CDR2 reads SVGIG (reference sequence). V lost 3 bases and J 0 bases, leaving 15 bases between the germline ends. This CDR3 contains 16 residues.